This TCR beta chain was captured by sequencing in a study of neoadjuvant anti-PD-1 for oral cavity cancer. At the level of the study: Patients without progression got a fourth dose around day 43.

Noted time point: after neoadjuvant nivolumab, at surgical resection. Cohort: HPV-negative, locally advanced oral cavity squamous cell carcinoma patients. Assay: immunoSEQ multiplex PCR; the TCRdb copy retains only in-frame clones and omits some. The sample records approximately 68,000 clones, 85% to 90% being singletons. This clonotype was sampled from a person between 40 and 85 years old with oral cavity squamous cell carcinoma. The sequencing used PBMCs, collected after nivolumab (anti-PD-1) treatment.

The CDR3 nucleotides read TGTGCCAGCAGCAAAGTCGGAAAGGTAGGCCGACAGCTCCCAACCTCCTACGAGCAGTACTTC. This sequence encodes CASSKVGKVGRQLPTSYEQYF. The chain combines TRBV21-1 with TRBJ2-7; no check of the table's D call, TRBD1, against the DNA was made. TRBV21-1 corresponds to a pseudogene. This CDR3 contains 21 residues.